A single sample is the source of the 10 T cell receptor beta chains below, sequenced in a study of regulatory T cells in long-lasting Graves disease. The sample's time point: newly diagnosed GD, antithyroid drugs for less than 3 months. PBMCs provided the RNA from which the TCR library was made. The authors built TCR beta libraries using iRepertoire HTBI primers and Arm-PCR of CDR3 regions. MiXCR was run by TCRdb on the multiplex PCR reads, yielding one entry per CDR3 protein. Here the sample spans approximately 270,000 distinct CDR3 sequences, around a sixth being singletons. A further study also used this sample, focusing on T cells in Graves' hyperthyroidism and ophthalmopathy.

Sample: peripheral blood mononuclear cells (PBMCs), taken at new diagnosis, from a patient treated with antithyroid drugs. The receptor source for this set is a woman in her thirties with Graves disease.

This clonotype has a count of ten or more. This sequence joins TRBV7-2 and TRBJ2-1; weak D call: TRBD1 (6 bases). CDR3 length equals 13 residues. The V and J ends lost 4 bases and 14 bases respectively, with 18 bases between them. CDR1 and CDR2 from the germline V gene are SGHTA and FQGNSA. The CDR3 DNA is TGTGCCAGCAGCTCAATCGCACAGGGATCGAAGTTCTTC. This sequence encodes CASSSIAQGSKFF.

The chain links TRBV28 to TRBJ2-1; 9 nucleotides agree with TRBD2. The CDR3 extends over 17 amino acids. CDR1 MDHEN and CDR2 SYDVKM come from the germline V gene. After removal of 5 bases from V and 8 bases from J, the junction contained 16 bases not matched to a gene. CDR3 sequence: CASSTLGGREGEHEQFF. CDR3 in DNA: TGTGCCAGCAGTACCCTGGGGGGGCGGGAGGGTGAGCATGAGCAGTTCTTC.

This clonotype has at least ten counts. The rearrangement uses TRBV29-1 and TRBJ2-7; the D gene is possibly TRBD1 (7 bases). The germline V gene has CDR1 SQVTM and CDR2 ANQGSEA. The V gene lost 5 bases and the J gene lost 6 bases, with 20 bases spanning the gap. The CDR3 totals 14 residues. The chain's CDR3 is CSVNLWAQGGEQYF. The CDR3 bases are TGCAGCGTTAACCTCTGGGCGCAGGGGGGCGAGCAGTACTTC.

In its sample, this clonotype was seen many times. The chain is built from TRBV3-1 and TRBJ2-2; D is undetermined. V was shortened by 4 bases and J by 6 bases, with 18 bases between the two germline ends. The germline CDR1 and CDR2 sequences are LGHDT and YNNKEL (reference sequence). The CDR3 totals 16 residues. The CDR3 reads CASSPLDPRYAGELFF. The CDR3 bases are TGTGCCAGCAGCCCTCTTGACCCCCGTTACGCCGGGGAGCTGTTTTTT.

The table lists this clonotype with many counts. The chain combines TRBV20-1 with TRBJ2-3; a weak D match, TRBD2 (6 bases). The CDR3 consists of 13 residues. The germline V gene has CDR1 DFQATT and CDR2 SNEGSKA (reference sequence). V dropped 4 bases and J dropped 8 bases, with 16 bases sitting between them. The CDR3 sequence: CSAIGTASPTQYF. CDR3 coding DNA: TGCAGTGCTATCGGGACTGCCAGCCCTACGCAGTATTTT.

This clonotype was found many times. This chain links TRBV6-1 with TRBJ2-3; a weak D match, TRBD2 (5 bases). The CDR3 spans 14 residues. Trimming left V 6 bases short and J 0 bases short, with 10 bases between. Germline assignment: CDR1 MNHNS and CDR2 SASEGT. CDR3 in amino acids: CASRRTGSTDTQYF. CDR3 DNA: TGTGCCAGCAGGAGGACGGGAAGCACAGATACGCAGTATTTT.

In its sample, this clonotype was seen many times. This chain joins TRBV7-9 and TRBJ1-2; D uncertain. CDR3 size: 15 residues. Trimming removed 5 bases from V and 6 bases from J, with 19 bases in between. Germline V gene sequence: CDR1 SEHNR, CDR2 FQNEAQ (reference sequence). The CDR3 DNA follows: TGTGCCAGCAGCCGCAAAGGTTTGGACCTGGATGGCTACACCTTC. It specifies CASSRKGLDLDGYTF.

This clonotype was counted many times. The rearrangement uses TRBV7-2 and TRBJ2-3; 7 bases line up with TRBD2. This CDR3 is built from 15 residues. With V trimmed by 6 bases and J by 4 bases, 10 bases remained unmatched. Per germline, CDR1 SGHTA and CDR2 FQGNSA. CDR3 amino acids: CASRGGSSEADTQYF. The CDR3 DNA sequence: TGTGCCAGCAGGGGGGGGTCCAGCGAGGCAGATACGCAGTATTTT.

This clonotype was counted at least ten times. This chain connects TRBV7-2 to TRBJ2-1, with 9 bases fitting TRBD2. V lost 1 base and J lost 9; bases outside the gene matches: 16. Germline V lookup: CDR1 SGHTA, CDR2 FQGNSA. The CDR3 totals 18 residues. The CDR3 loop is CASSLVKSRTSVVGEQFF. CDR3 sequence (DNA): TGTGCCAGCAGCTTAGTGAAGTCGAGGACTAGCGTGGTTGGTGAGCAGTTCTTC.

Many counts were recorded for this clonotype. The rearrangement uses TRBV6-5 and TRBJ2-7; 8 bases are shared with TRBD2. The CDR3 contains 13 residues. V shed 4 bases and J 4 bases; nucleotides not matched to a gene: 3. Germline loops: CDR1 MNHEY, CDR2 SVGAGI. The CDR3 region has the DNA TGTGCCAGCAGTTCCGGGGGGGAGTACGAGCAGTACTTC. Translating gives CASSSGGEYEQYF.